Listed below are T cell receptor beta chains from one sample, sequenced in a study of cytomegalovirus exposure and HLA in healthy donors. Here immunoSEQ multiplex PCR was the method, and the copy in TCRdb shows in-frame clones only, minus some. The sample has about 240,000 clones, over 75% seen once. Sequenced input: PBMCs. These receptor sequences come from a boy under 18 in good health and CMV-seronegative. Both conserved end residues are part of each CDR3. The D gene is left open where the match is weak. The listing skips clone size in some rows; elsewhere it reads once, few, many or a size class.

d_gene | abundance | j_gene | v_gene | CDR3nt | CDR3aa
TRBD2 | . | TRBJ2-7 | TRBV7-2 | TGTGCCAGCAGCCAGGGACTAGCGGACACCTACGAGCAGTACTTC | CASSQGLADTYEQYF
. | . | TRBJ2-1 | TRBV4-1 | TGCGCCAGCAGCCAAGACGCTAGCTCCTACAATGAGCAGTTCTTC | CASSQDASSYNEQFF
. | . | TRBJ1-3 | TRBV7-6 | TGTGCCAGCAGCGCGACAGAAACCTCTGGAAACACCATATATTTT | CASSATETSGNTIYF
. | . | TRBJ1-2 | TRBV5-1 | TGCGCCAGTAGACGAATAGAGGACAGAAACTATGGCTACACCTTC | CASRRIEDRNYGYTF
TRBD1 | . | TRBJ2-1 | TRBV6-4 | TGTGCCAGCAGTGCCCGGACAGGGTCCTACAATGAGCAGTTCTTC | CASSARTGSYNEQFF
TRBD1 | . | TRBJ1-2 | TRBV27 | TGTGCCAGCAGGGGAGGACAGGGATACAACTATGGCTACACCTTC | CASRGGQGYNYGYTF
TRBD1 | . | TRBJ1-2 | TRBV9 | TGTGCCAGCAGCCATCGGACAGGGTCGGATGGCTACACCTTC | CASSHRTGSDGYTF
TRBD1 | . | TRBJ2-2 | TRBV4-1 | TGCGCCAGCAGCCGGACAGGACTGAACACCGGGGAGCTGTTTTTT | CASSRTGLNTGELFF
. | few | TRBJ2-7 | TRBV12-1 | TGTGCCAGCAGCCCCGTATATCTAAGCTACAGCTCCTACGAGCAGTACTTC | CASSPVYLSYSSYEQYF
. | few | TRBJ1-2 | TRBV28 | TGTGCCAGCAGTTTTCTATCGAACAGGGTGGTAGGGGGCTACACCTTC | CASSFLSNRVVGGYTF
TRBD1 | . | TRBJ2-7 | TRBV6-5 | TGTGCCAGCAGGGTAGACAGGGGGAATGACGAGCAGTACTTC | CASRVDRGNDEQYF
. | . | TRBJ1-3 | TRBV30 | TGTGCCTGGAGCCCCGACATGGTAGACACCATATATTTT | CAWSPDMVDTIYF
. | . | TRBJ1-2 | TRBV6-5 | TGTGCCAGCAGTTACTCCGACCGGGGCTATGGCTACACCTTC | CASSYSDRGYGYTF
. | . | TRBJ2-7 | TRBV6-6 | TGTGCCAGCAGTATGCGGGACCCTGCCTACGAGCAGTACTTC | CASSMRDPAYEQYF
TRBD1 | . | TRBJ1-1 | TRBV15 | TGTGCCACCAGCAGAATACAGGGGATAAACACTGAAGCTTTCTTT | CATSRIQGINTEAFF
. | . | TRBJ1-1 | TRBV18 | TGTGCCAGCATCAGGGACACTGAAGCTTTCTTT | CASIRDTEAFF
TRBD1 | . | TRBJ1-2 | TRBV27 | TGTGCCAGCAGTTTTTCCGGGACAGGGGGTGATGGCTACACCTTC | CASSFSGTGGDGYTF
. | . | TRBJ2-5 | TRBV5-6 | TGTGCCAGCAGCGCCTCGGGTAGCCGAGAGACCCAGTACTTC | CASSASGSRETQYF
TRBD1 | . | TRBJ1-2 | TRBV9 | TGTGCCAGCAGCGCCGGGACAGCTTTTACTTATGGCTACACCTTC | CASSAGTAFTYGYTF
. | . | TRBJ1-2 | TRBV18 | TGTGCCAGCTCACCAAGCGGAAGGACTCCCTATGGCTACACCTTC | CASSPSGRTPYGYTF
TRBD1 | . | TRBJ2-6 | TRBV5-6 | TGTGCCAGCCGGACAGGGAAGTGGGCCTCTGGGGCCAACGTCCTGACTTTC | CASRTGKWASGANVLTF
TRBD1 | . | TRBJ2-2 | TRBV6-1 | TGTGCCAGCAGTGCCAGACAGGGGTCGGTGATCGGGGAGCTGTTTTTT | CASSARQGSVIGELFF
. | . | TRBJ1-2 | TRBV5-1 | TGCGCCAGCAGCTTTTACGGGGACTATGGCTACACCTTC | CASSFYGDYGYTF
. | few | TRBJ1-3 | TRBV5-1 | TGCGCCAGCAGCTTGGCTTCCTCGTCTGGAAACACCATATATTTT | CASSLASSSGNTIYF
TRBD2 | . | TRBJ2-5 | TRBV11-2 | TGTGCCAGCAGCTTCGGGGGGATACAAGAGACCCAGTACTTC | CASSFGGIQETQYF
TRBD1 | . | TRBJ2-7 | TRBV7-9 | TGTGCCAGCAGCTTATGGGGCTTGACAGGGGGCCGGTACGAGCAGTACTTC | CASSLWGLTGGRYEQYF
TRBD2 | . | TRBJ2-5 | TRBV29-1 | TGCAGCGTTGAAGGCGGGGGGGCAATTTTGGAGACCCAGTACTTC | CSVEGGGAILETQYF
TRBD2 | . | TRBJ2-2 | TRBV5-6 | TGTGCCAGCAGCTTGTCAATAGCGGGTTGGAACACCGGGGAGCTGTTTTTT | CASSLSIAGWNTGELFF
TRBD1 | . | TRBJ1-2 | TRBV29-1 | TGCAGCGTTGTACGGGGACAGGGGCATGGCTACACCTTC | CSVVRGQGHGYTF
. | . | TRBJ1-1 | TRBV5-5 | TGTGCCAGCAGCTTGGCCGGGGGTAACACTGAAGCTTTCTTT | CASSLAGGNTEAFF
TRBD1 | few | TRBJ1-3 | TRBV19 | TGTGCCAGTAGCTCGACAGGGGCCCCGGGAAACACCATATATTTT | CASSSTGAPGNTIYF
. | . | TRBJ2-7 | TRBV6-1 | TGTGCCAGCAGTTTGAACAGGGACGAGTGGGAGCAGTACTTC | CASSLNRDEWEQYF
. | once | TRBJ1-2 | TRBV27 | TGTGCCAGCAGTTTGGCACAGGGATACGGTGGCTACCCCTTC | CASSLAQGYGGYPF
TRBD1 | . | TRBJ1-6 | TRBV5-1 | TGCGCCAGCAGCTTGGCTTCAGGGACAGGGCCCTATAATTCACCCCTCCACTTT | CASSLASGTGPYNSPLHF
. | . | TRBJ1-6 | TRBV6-6 | TGTGCCAGCAGTTACGAGGGCGGGTATAATTCACCCCTCCACTTT | CASSYEGGYNSPLHF
TRBD1 | few | TRBJ2-7 | TRBV30 | TGTGCCTGGACAGGGGGCTCCTACGAGCAGTACTTC | CAWTGGSYEQYF
. | . | TRBJ2-1 | TRBV29-1 | TGCAGCGTTGAGGATGAGCGGTTACAGTTCTTC | CSVEDERLQFF
TRBD1 | . | TRBJ2-6 | TRBV5-8 | TGTGCCAGCAGCAGGACAGGGGGCGCGTTAGGGGCCAACGTCCTGACTTTC | CASSRTGGALGANVLTF
. | . | TRBJ2-7 | TRBV6-1 | TGTGCCAGCAGTGTCGACAACCGCTCCTACGAGCAGTACTTC | CASSVDNRSYEQYF
TRBD2 | . | TRBJ2-7 | TRBV5-1 | TGCGCCAGCAGCAGGATGGGTGGACTAGCGGGAAACTACGAGCAGTACTTC | CASSRMGGLAGNYEQYF
. | once | TRBJ2-7 | TRBV6-5 | TGTGCCAGCAGTTACGGGGCTCCCTACGAGCAGTACTTC | CASSYGAPYEQYF
TRBD1 | . | TRBJ2-5 | TRBV7-6 | TGTGCCAGCAGCCGAGGCCGAACAGGGGGACAAGAGACCCAGTACTTC | CASSRGRTGGQETQYF
TRBD1 | . | TRBJ2-7 | TRBV9 | TGTGCCAGCAGCTCACAGGGGGACGCCTACGAGCAGTACTTC | CASSSQGDAYEQYF
. | . | TRBJ2-7 | TRBV27 | TGTGCCAGCAGTCTCAGGGACGAGCAGTACTTC | CASSLRDEQYF
TRBD2 | . | TRBJ2-2 | TRBV7-9 | TGTGCCAGCAGCCGCTCACTAGCGGGGGGGGACACCGGGGAGCTGTTTTTT | CASSRSLAGGDTGELFF
. | . | TRBJ2-7 | TRBV21-1 | TGTGCCAGCAGCGAGCGGGACAGGGTGTACGAGCAGTACTTC | CASSERDRVYEQYF
. | . | TRBJ2-2 | TRBV27 | TGTGCCAGCAGTTTAGGAGGGGTAAGGGGTGGGGAGCTGTTTTTT | CASSLGGVRGGELFF
. | . | TRBJ2-7 | TRBV10-3 | TGTGCCGCCTCAAGCGTCAGTAGCTCCTACGAGCAGTACTTC | CAASSVSSSYEQYF
TRBD2 | few | TRBJ2-5 | TRBV6-5 | TGTGCCAGCGCCAATGGGCTAGCGGCTCAGTGGGCCCAGTACTTC | CASANGLAAQWAQYF
. | . | TRBJ1-4 | TRBV2 | TGTGCCAGCAGTCTGACGGGAACAACTAATGAAAAACTGTTTTTT | CASSLTGTTNEKLFF